This T cell receptor beta chain originates from a study of blood T cells in healthy people across ages. Study results and limitations: Not knowing donor CMV status may have confounded expanded clonotype changes.

PCR was performed a second time for 7 to 11 cycles using a sample-barcoded 5' primer and a J-beta primer mix. All cDNA molecules were each tagged by a template-switch adaptor with 12 random nucleotides. MiXCR was run by TCRdb on the 5' RACE reads, yielding one entry per CDR3 protein. Of about 1,400,000 distinct CDR3 sequences listed, approximately 63% are singletons. Germline V gene sequence: CDR1 LGHNA, CDR2 YSLEER. This CDR3 is built from 15 residues. With 1 base removed from V and 4 bases from J, the gap between germline ends came to 10 bases. Of note for this clonotype: The antigen remains unidentified.

Source material: blood. The sequence came from a man between 18 and 29 years old in good health. The chain employs TRBV4-3 and TRBJ1-4, with no clear D. DNA for the CDR3: TGCGCCAGCAGCCAAGGGGTGGATCTTAATGAAAAACTGTTTTTT. Encoded protein: CASSQGVDLNEKLFF.